These 8 T cell receptor beta chains were sequenced from one sample in a study of blood T cell repertoires in COVID-19. The table came from immunoSEQ multiplex PCR; TCRdb's copy has only in-frame clones and leaves some out. The table shows a few hundred thousand clones, with about 81% occurring only once. The source material was PBMCs or T cells enriched from blood (not recorded which). The receptors come from a man between 40 and 49 years old who had recovered from COVID-19.

V usage is TRBV4-2 and J usage is TRBJ2-5; TRBD2 is a possible D gene (6 bases). Germline V lookup: CDR1 LGHNA, CDR2 YNFKEQ. Trimming cost V 0 bases and J 5 bases, with 10 bases left between them. The CDR3 has 14 amino acids. CDR3 coding DNA: TGTGCCAGCAGCCAAGAACTAGCCAGGGAGACCCAGTACTTC. Its protein is CASSQELARETQYF.

The chain combines TRBV5-1 with TRBJ2-2; TRBD2 might be the D (6 bases). The germline gives CDR1 SGHRS, CDR2 YFSETQ. This CDR3 region has 13 residues. V was pared by 2 bases and J by 6 bases, with 8 bases between. Here the CDR3 DNA reads TGCGCCAGCAGCTTCTGGGAGGCCGGGGAGCTGTTTTTT. This translates into CASSFWEAGELFF.

This clone has a handful of counts. This rearrangement joins TRBV5-1 to TRBJ2-1, with TRBD1 matching 11 bases. Germline V gene lookup returns CDR1 SGHRS and CDR2 YFSETQ. The V gene end was trimmed by 8 bases and the J gene end by 6 bases; junction bases not matched to a gene: 7. The CDR3 spans 14 residues. The CDR3 reads CASYRDRGINEQFF. CDR3 nucleotide sequence: TGCGCCAGTTACCGGGACAGGGGGATCAATGAGCAGTTCTTC.

The chain has TRBV5-5 and TRBJ1-4; 12 nucleotides agree with TRBD1. There are 16 residues in the CDR3. Germline V gene sequence: CDR1 SGHKS, CDR2 YYEKEE (reference sequence). V shed 0 bases, J shed 7 bases, and the junction held 4 bases outside the gene matches. The CDR3 region has the DNA TGTGCCAGCAGCTTGGGGGACAGGGGGCGTGGTGAAAAACTGTTTTTT. Its translation is CASSLGDRGRGEKLFF.

This chain connects TRBV5-4 to TRBJ2-5, with D tentatively TRBD2 (5 bases). The CDR3 loop spans 13 amino acids. CDR1 is SGHNT and CDR2 is YYREEE in the germline V gene (reference sequence). V was clipped by 2 bases and J by 4 bases, with 9 bases between them. CDR3 sequence: CASSLEGRETQYF. In DNA, the CDR3 is TGTGCCAGCAGCTTAGAGGGTAGAGAGACCCAGTACTTC.

The rearrangement uses TRBV6-6 and TRBJ1-5; no clear D. The V and J ends lost 4 bases and 7 bases respectively, with 8 bases between them. Germline assignment: CDR1 MNHNY and CDR2 SVGAGI (reference sequence). This CDR3 contains 12 residues. In DNA form, the CDR3 reads TGTGCCAGCAGTTCGCCGGGACAGCCCCAGCATTTT. It codes for CASSSPGQPQHF.

This rearrangement joins TRBV30 to TRBJ1-1; D gene ambiguous. Between the trimmed V and J ends, which lost 0 bases and 12 bases, there was a span of 17 bases. CDR1 is GTSNPN, CDR2 SVGIG, per germline (reference sequence). This CDR3 comprises 13 residues. CDR3 DNA sequence: TGTGCCTGGAGTGTAAGAGGGAAGGGTTATTCTTTCTTT. This codes for CAWSVRGKGYSFF.

The gene calls are TRBV19 and TRBJ1-3; TRBD1 agrees at 7 bases. The trim removed 10 bases at V and 4 bases at J, leaving 10 bases unmatched. CDR1 is LNHDA, CDR2 SQIVND, per germline (reference sequence). This CDR3 contains 14 residues. In DNA, the CDR3 is TGTGCCACCTTGAAGAGGGGGCAAGGAAACACCATATATTTT. It translates to CATLKRGQGNTIYF.